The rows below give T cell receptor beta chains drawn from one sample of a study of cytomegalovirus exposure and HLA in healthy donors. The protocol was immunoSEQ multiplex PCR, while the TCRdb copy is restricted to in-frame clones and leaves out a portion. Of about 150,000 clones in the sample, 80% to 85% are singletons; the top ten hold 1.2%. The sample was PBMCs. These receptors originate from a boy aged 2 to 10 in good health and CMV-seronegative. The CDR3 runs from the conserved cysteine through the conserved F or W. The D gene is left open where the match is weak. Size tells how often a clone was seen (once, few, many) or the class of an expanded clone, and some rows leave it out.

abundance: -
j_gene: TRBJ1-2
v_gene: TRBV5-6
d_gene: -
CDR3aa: CASSLEGVGYTF
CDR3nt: TGTGCCAGCAGCTTGGAGGGGGTTGGCTACACCTTC

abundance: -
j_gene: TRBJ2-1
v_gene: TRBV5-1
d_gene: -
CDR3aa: CASSLGAASYNEQFF
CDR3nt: TGCGCCAGCAGCTTGGGGGCCGCCTCCTACAATGAGCAGTTCTTC

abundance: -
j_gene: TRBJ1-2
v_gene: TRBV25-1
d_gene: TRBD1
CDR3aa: CASTGTRTGQSVGYTF
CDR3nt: TGTGCCAGCACGGGAACTCGGACAGGGCAAAGTGTGGGCTACACCTTC

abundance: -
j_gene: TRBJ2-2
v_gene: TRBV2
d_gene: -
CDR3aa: CASRAGDANTGELFF
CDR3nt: TGTGCCAGCCGAGCGGGTGACGCGAACACCGGGGAGCTGTTTTTT

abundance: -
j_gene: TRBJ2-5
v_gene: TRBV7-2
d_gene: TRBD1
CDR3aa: CASSRTGRETQYF
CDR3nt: TGTGCCAGCAGCCGGACAGGGAGGGAGACCCAGTACTTC

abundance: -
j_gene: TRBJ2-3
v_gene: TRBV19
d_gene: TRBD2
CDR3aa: CASSISGGAGTDTQYF
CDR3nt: TGTGCCAGTAGTATATCGGGGGGGGCCGGCACAGATACGCAGTATTTT

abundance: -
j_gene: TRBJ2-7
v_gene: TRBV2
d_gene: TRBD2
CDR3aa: CASRGLAGGLYEQYF
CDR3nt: TGTGCCAGCAGAGGACTAGCGGGGGGACTCTACGAGCAGTACTTC

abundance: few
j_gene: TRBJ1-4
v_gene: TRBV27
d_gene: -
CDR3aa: CASSKRQTNEKLFF
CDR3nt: TGTGCCAGCAGTAAGAGGCAAACTAATGAAAAACTGTTTTTT

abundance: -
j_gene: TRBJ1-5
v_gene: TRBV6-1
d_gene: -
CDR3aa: CASSAGYAAQPQHF
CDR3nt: TGTGCCAGCAGTGCGGGGTACGCTGCTCAGCCCCAGCATTTT

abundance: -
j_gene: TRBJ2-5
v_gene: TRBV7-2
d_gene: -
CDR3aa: CASSLVLGQETQYF
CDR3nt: TGTGCCAGCAGCTTAGTACTAGGCCAAGAGACCCAGTACTTC

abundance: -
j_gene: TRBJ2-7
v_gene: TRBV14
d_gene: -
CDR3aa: CASSQWGPPWDEQYF
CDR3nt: TGTGCCAGCAGCCAATGGGGGCCGCCTTGGGACGAGCAGTACTTC

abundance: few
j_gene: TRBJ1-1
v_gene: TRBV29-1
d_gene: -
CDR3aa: CSVERSTEAFF
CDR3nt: TGCAGCGTTGAAAGGAGCACTGAAGCTTTCTTT

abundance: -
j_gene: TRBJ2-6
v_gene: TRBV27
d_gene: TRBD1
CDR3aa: CASSLSTGTIDGSGANVLTF
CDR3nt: TGTGCCAGCAGTTTATCGACAGGGACAATTGATGGATCTGGGGCCAACGTCCTGACTTTC

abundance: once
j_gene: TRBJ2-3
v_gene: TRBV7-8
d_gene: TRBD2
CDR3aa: CASFDPGLAVTDTQYF
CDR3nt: TGTGCCAGCTTCGATCCAGGGCTAGCGGTCACAGATACGCAGTATTTT

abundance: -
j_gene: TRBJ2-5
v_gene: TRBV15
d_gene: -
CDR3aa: CATSREGGLETQYF
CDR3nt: TGTGCCACCAGCAGAGAGGGGGGTTTGGAGACCCAGTACTTC

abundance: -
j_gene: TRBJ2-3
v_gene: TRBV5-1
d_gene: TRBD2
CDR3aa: CASTWTSGGSGDTQYF
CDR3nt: TGCGCCAGCACCTGGACTAGCGGGGGCTCTGGAGATACGCAGTATTTT

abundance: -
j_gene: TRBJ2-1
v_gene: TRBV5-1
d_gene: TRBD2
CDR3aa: CASSHSTSGSANEQFF
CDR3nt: TGCGCCAGCAGCCACTCGACTAGCGGGAGTGCGAATGAGCAGTTCTTC

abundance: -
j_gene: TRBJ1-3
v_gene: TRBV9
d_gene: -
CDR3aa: CASSVDGESLSGNTIYF
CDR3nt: TGTGCCAGCAGCGTAGACGGGGAGTCGTTATCGGGAAACACCATATATTTT

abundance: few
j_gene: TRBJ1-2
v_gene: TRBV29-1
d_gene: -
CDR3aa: CSVEGAGVDGYTF
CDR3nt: TGCAGCGTTGAAGGGGCGGGGGTCGATGGCTACACCTTC

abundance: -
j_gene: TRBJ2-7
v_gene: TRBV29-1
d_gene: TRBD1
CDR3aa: CSVQQGAAGYEQYF
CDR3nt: TGCAGCGTCCAACAGGGGGCGGCGGGCTACGAGCAGTACTTC

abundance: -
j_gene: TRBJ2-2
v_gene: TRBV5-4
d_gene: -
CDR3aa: CASSLYITGELFF
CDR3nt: TGTGCCAGCAGCCTTTACATCACCGGGGAGCTGTTTTTT

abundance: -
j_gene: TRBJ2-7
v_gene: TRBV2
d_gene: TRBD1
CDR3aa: CASRGAGTGRFYEQYF
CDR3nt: TGTGCCAGCAGGGGGGCCGGGACAGGGAGATTCTACGAGCAGTACTTC

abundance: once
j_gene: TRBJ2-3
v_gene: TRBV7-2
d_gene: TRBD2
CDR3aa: CASSYDSGGAGDTQYF
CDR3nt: TGTGCCAGCAGTTACGATAGCGGGGGGGCCGGAGATACGCAGTATTTT

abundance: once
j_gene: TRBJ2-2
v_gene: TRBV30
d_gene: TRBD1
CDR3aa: CASEKGASTGELFF
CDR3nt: TGTGCTAGTGAAAAGGGGGCCTCAACCGGGGAGCTGTTTTTT

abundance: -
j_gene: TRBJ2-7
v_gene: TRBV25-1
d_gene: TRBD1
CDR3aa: CASSDLDRDEQYF
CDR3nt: TGTGCCAGCAGTGACTTGGACAGGGACGAGCAGTACTTC

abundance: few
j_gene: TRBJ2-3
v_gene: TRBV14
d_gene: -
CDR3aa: CASSQRSFFLDTQYF
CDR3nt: TGTGCCAGCAGCCAGCGAAGCTTTTTTTTAGATACGCAGTATTTT

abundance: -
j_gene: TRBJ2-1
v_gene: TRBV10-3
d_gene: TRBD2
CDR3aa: CAISGLAGEENEQFF
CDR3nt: TGTGCCATCAGCGGACTAGCGGGAGAGGAAAATGAGCAGTTCTTC

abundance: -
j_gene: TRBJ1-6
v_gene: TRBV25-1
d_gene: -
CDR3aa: CASREPTRDNSPLHF
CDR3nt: TGTGCCAGCAGAGAACCGACCAGGGATAATTCACCCCTCCACTTT

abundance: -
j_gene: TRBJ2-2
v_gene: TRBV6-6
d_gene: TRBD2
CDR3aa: CASSNGGTSFAGELFF
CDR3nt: TGTGCCAGCAGTAACGGTGGGACTAGCTTTGCCGGGGAGCTGTTTTTT

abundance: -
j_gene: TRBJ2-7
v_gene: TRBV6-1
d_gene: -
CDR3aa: CASSEEGVGGAEQYF
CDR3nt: TGTGCCAGCAGTGAAGAGGGAGTCGGAGGTGCCGAGCAGTACTTC

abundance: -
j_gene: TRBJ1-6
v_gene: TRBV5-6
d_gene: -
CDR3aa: CASSLGGGNNSPLHF
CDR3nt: TGTGCCAGCAGCTTGGGGGGGGGAAATAATTCACCCCTCCACTTT

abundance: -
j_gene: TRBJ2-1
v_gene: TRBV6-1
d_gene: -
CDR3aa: CASRRRDGSVEQFF
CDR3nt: TGTGCCAGCAGACGACGAGACGGGAGCGTTGAGCAGTTCTTC